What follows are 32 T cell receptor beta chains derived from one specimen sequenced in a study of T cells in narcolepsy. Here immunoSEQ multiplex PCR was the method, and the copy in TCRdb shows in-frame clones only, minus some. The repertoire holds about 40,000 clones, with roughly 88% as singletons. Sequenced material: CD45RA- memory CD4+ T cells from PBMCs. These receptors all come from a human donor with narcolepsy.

CDR3 sequence (DNA): TGTGCCTGGAGTGCCGGGTGGAATCAGCCCCAGCATTTT. The encoded protein is CAWSAGWNQPQHF. The J gene is TRBJ1-5, the V gene TRBV30; D not certain. Trimming stripped 1 base from V and 4 bases from J, with 8 bases between. The CDR3 is 13 residues long. The germline V gene has CDR1 GTSNPN and CDR2 SVGIG (reference sequence).

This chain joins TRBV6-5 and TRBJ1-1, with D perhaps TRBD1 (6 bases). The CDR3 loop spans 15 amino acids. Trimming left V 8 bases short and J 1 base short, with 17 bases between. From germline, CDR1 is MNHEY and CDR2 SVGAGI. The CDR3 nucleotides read TGTGCCAGCCGGGCGCGGGAGACAGGGAACACTGAAGCTTTCTTT. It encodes CASRARETGNTEAFF.

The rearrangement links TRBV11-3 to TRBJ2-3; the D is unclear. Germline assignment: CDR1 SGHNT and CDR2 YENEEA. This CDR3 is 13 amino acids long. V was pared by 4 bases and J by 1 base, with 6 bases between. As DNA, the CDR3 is TGTGCCAGCAGCTCCCCCCGCACAGATACGCAGTATTTT. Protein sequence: CASSSPRTDTQYF.

CDR3 in DNA: TGTGCCAGCGATAACAGGTTCCAAGAGACCCAGTACTTC. Translation: CASDNRFQETQYF. The J gene is TRBJ2-5, the V gene TRBV7-2; weak D call: TRBD1 (5 bases). This CDR3 comprises 13 residues. Germline CDR1 and CDR2: SGHTA and FQGNSA. V was cut by 8 bases and J by 1 base, with 11 bases left in between.

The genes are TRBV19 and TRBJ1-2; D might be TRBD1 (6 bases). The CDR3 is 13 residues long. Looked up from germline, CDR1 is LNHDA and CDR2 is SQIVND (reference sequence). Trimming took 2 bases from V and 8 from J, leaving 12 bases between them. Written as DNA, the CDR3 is TGTGCCAGTAGTATATCAGGGGACGACGGCTACACCTTC. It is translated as CASSISGDDGYTF.

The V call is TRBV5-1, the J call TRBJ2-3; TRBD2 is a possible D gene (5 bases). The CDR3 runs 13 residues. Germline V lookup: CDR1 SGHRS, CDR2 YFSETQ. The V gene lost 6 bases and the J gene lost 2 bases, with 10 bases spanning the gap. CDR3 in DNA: TGCGCCAGCAACGCGAGGGTCACAGATACGCAGTATTTT. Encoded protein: CASNARVTDTQYF.

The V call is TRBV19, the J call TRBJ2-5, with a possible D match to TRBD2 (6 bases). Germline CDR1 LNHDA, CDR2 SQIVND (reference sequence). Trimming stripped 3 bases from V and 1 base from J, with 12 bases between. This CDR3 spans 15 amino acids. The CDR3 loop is CASSILQGLQETQYF. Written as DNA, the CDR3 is TGTGCCAGTAGTATTTTGCAGGGACTCCAAGAGACCCAGTACTTC. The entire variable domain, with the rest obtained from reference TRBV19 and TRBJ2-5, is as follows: DGGITQSPKYLFRKEGQNVTLSCEQNLNHDAMYWYRQDPGQGLRLIYYSQIVNDFQKGDIAEGYSVSREKKESFPLTVTSAQKNPTAFYLCASSILQGLQETQYFGPGTRLLVL.

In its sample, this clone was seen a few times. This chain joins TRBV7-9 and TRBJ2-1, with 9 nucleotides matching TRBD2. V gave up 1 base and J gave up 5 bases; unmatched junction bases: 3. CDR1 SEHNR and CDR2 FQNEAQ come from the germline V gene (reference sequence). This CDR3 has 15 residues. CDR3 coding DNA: TGTGCCAGCAGCTTAGTTTTAGCGGGAGACAATGAGCAGTTCTTC. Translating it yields CASSLVLAGDNEQFF.

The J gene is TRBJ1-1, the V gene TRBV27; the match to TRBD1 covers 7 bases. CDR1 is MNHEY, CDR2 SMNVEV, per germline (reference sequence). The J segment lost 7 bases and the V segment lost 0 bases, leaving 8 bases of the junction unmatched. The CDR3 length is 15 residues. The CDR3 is CASSLSFTNRGEAFF. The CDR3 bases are TGTGCCAGCAGTTTATCTTTTACCAACAGGGGTGAAGCTTTCTTT.

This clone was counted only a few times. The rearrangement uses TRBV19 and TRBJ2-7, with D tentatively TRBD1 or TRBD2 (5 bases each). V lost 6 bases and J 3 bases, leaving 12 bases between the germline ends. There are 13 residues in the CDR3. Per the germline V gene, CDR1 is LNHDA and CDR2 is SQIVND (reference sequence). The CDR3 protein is CASRWGNDYEQYF. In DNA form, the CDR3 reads TGTGCCAGTAGATGGGGGAACGACTACGAGCAGTACTTC.

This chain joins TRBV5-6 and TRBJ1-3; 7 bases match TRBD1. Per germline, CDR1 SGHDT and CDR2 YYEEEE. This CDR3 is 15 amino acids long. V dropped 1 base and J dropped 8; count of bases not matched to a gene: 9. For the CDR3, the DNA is TGTGCCAGCAGCTTGACGGGGCAGGGGGACTACACCATATATTTT. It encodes CASSLTGQGDYTIYF. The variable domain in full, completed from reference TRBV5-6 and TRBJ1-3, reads DAGVTQSPTHLIKTRGQQVTLRCSPKSGHDTVSWYQQALGQGPQFIFQYYEEEERQRGNFPDRFSGHQFPNYSSELNVNALLLGDSALYLCASSLTGQGDYTIYFGEGSWLTVV.

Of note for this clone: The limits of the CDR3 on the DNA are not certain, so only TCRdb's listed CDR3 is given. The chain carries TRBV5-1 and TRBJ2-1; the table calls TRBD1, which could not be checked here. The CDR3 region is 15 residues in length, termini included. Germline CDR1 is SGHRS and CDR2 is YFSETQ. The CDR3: CASILGTGGLNEQFF.

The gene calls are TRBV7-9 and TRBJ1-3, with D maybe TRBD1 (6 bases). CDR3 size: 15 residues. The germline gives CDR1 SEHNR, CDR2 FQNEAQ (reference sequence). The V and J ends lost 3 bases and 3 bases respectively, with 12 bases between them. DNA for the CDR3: TGTGCCAGCAGCTTCCAGGGGCCAAGTGGAAACACCATATATTTT. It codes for CASSFQGPSGNTIYF. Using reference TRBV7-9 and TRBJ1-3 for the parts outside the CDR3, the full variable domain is DTGVSQNPRHKITKRGQNVTFRCDPISEHNRLYWYRQTLGQGPEFLTYFQNEAQLEKSRLLSDRFSAERPKGSFSTLEIQRTEQGDSAMYLCASSFQGPSGNTIYFGEGSWLTVV.

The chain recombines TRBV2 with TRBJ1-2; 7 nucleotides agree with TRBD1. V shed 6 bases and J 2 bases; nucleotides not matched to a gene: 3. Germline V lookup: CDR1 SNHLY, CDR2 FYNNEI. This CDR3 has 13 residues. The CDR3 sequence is CASRGTDNYGYTF. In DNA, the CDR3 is TGTGCCAGCAGGGGGACAGACAACTATGGCTACACCTTC.

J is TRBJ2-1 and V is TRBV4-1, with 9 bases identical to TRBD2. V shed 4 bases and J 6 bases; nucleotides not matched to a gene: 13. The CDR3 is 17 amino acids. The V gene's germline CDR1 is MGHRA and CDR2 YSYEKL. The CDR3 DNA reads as TGCGCCAGCAGCCGCCAGTCCGGGACTAGCTCGTTCAATGAGCAGTTCTTC. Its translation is CASSRQSGTSSFNEQFF.

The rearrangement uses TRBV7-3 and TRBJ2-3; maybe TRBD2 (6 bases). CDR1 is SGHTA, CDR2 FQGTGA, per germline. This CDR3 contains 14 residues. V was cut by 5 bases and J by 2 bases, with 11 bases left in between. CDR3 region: CASSGDSYTDTQYF. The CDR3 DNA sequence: TGTGCCAGCAGCGGGGACTCCTACACAGATACGCAGTATTTT.

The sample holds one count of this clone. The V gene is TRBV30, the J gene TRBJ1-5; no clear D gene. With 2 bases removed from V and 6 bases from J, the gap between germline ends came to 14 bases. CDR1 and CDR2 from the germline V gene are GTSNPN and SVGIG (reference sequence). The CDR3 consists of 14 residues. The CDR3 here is CAWSFEGRAQPQHF. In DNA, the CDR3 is TGTGCCTGGAGTTTCGAGGGCCGGGCTCAGCCCCAGCATTTT.

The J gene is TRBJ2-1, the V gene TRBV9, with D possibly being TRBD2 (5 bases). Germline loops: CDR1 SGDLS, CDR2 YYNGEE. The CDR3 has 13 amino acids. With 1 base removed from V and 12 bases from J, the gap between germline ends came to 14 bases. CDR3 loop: CASSVSAEVGQFF. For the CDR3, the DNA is TGTGCCAGCAGCGTATCGGCGGAGGTCGGGCAGTTCTTC.

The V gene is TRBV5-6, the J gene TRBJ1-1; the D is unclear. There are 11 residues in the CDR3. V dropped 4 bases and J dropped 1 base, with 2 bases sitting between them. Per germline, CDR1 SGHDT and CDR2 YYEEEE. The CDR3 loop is CASSQNTEAFF. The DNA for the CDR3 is TGTGCCAGCAGCCAGAACACTGAAGCTTTCTTT.

The CDR3 reads CASSQDVSNYGYTF. CDR3 nucleotides: TGTGCCAGCAGCCAAGATGTCAGTAACTATGGCTACACCTTC. The rearrangement joins TRBV4-2 to TRBJ1-2; D not certain. This CDR3 region has 14 residues. Trimming took 0 bases from V and 1 from J, leaving 6 bases between them. Germline loops: CDR1 LGHNA, CDR2 YNFKEQ.

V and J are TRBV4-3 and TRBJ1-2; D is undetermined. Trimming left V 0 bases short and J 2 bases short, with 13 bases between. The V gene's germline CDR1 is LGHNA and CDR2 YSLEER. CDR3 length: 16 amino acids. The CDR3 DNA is TGCGCCAGCAGCCAAGATCTTTCACAGCAGAACTATGGCTACACCTTC. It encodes CASSQDLSQQNYGYTF.

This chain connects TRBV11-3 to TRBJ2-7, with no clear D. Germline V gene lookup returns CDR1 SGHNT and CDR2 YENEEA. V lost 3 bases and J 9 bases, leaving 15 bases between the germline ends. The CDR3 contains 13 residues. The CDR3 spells CASSFRQASGQYF. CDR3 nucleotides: TGTGCCAGCAGCTTTCGGCAGGCATCCGGGCAGTACTTC.

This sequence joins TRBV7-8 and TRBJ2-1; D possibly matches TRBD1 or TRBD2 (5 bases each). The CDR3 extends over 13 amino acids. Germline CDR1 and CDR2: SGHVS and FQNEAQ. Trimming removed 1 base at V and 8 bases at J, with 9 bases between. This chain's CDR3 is CASSLVRDHEQFF. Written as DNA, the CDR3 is TGTGCCAGCAGCTTAGTTCGGGACCATGAGCAGTTCTTC.

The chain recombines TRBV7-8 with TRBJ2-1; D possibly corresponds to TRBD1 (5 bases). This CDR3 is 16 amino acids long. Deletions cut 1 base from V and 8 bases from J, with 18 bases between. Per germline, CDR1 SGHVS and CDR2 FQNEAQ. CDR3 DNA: TGTGCCAGCAGCTTAGTAGGGGCTAGTACGGTCGATGAGCAGTTCTTC. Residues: CASSLVGASTVDEQFF.

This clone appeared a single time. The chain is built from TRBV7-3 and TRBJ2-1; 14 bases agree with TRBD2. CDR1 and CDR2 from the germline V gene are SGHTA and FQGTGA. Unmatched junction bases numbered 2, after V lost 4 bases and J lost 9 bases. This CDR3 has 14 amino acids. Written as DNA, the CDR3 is TGTGCCAGCAGCTCGGGACTAGCGGGAGCTGAGCAGTTCTTC. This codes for CASSSGLAGAEQFF. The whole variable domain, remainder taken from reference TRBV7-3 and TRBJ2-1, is GAGVSQTPSNKVTEKGKYVELRCDPISGHTALYWYRQSLGQGPEFLIYFQGTGAADDSGLPNDRFFAVRPEGSVSTLKIQRTERGDSAVYLCASSSGLAGAEQFFGPGTRLTVL.

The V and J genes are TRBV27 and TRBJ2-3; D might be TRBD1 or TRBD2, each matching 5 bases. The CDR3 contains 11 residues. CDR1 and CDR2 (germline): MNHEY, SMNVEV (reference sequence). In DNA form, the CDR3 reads TGTAGGGGACCCCTTAGGGATACGCAGTATTTT. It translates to CRGPLRDTQYF.

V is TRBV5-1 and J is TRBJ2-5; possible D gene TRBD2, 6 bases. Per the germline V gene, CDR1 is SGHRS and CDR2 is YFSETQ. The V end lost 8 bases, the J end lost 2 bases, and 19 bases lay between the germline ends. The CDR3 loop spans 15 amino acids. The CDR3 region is CASKISGVSQETQYF. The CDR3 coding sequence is TGCGCCAGTAAAATCTCGGGAGTTTCACAAGAGACCCAGTACTTC.

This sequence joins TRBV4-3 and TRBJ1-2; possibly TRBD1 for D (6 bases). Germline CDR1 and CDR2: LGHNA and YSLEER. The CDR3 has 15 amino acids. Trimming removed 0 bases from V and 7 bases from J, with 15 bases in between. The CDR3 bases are TGCGCCAGCAGCCAAGAAATGAGGGGGGTGGGTGGCTACACCTTC. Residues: CASSQEMRGVGGYTF.

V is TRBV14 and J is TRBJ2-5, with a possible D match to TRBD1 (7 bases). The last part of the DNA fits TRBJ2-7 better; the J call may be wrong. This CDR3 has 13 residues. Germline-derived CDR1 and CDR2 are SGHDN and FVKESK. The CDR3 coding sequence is TGTGCCAGCAACAGGGGAGGAGACTACGAGCAGTACTTC. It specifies CASNRGGDYEQYF.

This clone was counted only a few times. The CDR3 reads CASKSRGRVTYEQYF. The CDR3 nucleotides are TGTGCCAGCAAGTCCCGGGGGAGGGTAACCTACGAGCAGTACTTC. The chain combines TRBV6-5 with TRBJ2-7, with TRBD2 matching 7 bases. Germline V gene sequence: CDR1 MNHEY, CDR2 SVGAGI. This CDR3 is built from 15 residues. Germline trimming cut 7 bases from V and 2 bases from J; bases unmatched to any gene: 11.

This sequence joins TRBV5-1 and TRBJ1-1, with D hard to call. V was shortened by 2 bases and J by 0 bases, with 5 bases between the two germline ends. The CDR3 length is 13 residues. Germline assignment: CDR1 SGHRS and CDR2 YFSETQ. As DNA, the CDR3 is TGCGCCAGCAGCTTAAACATGAACACTGAAGCTTTCTTT. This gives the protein CASSLNMNTEAFF.

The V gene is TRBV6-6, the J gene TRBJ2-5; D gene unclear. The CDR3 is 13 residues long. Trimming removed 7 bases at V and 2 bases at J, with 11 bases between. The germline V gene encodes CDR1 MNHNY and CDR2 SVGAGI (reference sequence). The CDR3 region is CASTPTSQETQYF. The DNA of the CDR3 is TGTGCCAGCACCCCGACTTCACAAGAGACCCAGTACTTC.